These 32 T cell receptor beta chains came from one sample sequenced in a study of high-grade serous ovarian cancer treatment subgroups. Libraries were prepared by immunoSEQ multiplex PCR; TCRdb keeps only in-frame clonotypes and omits some of them. The profile shows thousands of clones, 55% to 75% of them singletons. The tumor samples were collected prior to definitive surgery or chemotherapy. The sequencing sample was made of tumor tissue. These receptor sequences come from a human donor with high-grade serous ovarian cancer.

In its sample, this clone was seen once. The J gene is TRBJ2-5, the V gene TRBV7-2; perhaps TRBD1 as D (6 bases). The DNA matches TRBJ2-7 better at its end, which makes the J call doubtful. Germline loops: CDR1 SGHTA, CDR2 FQGNSA. The CDR3 runs 15 residues. This chain's CDR3 is CASSSPQGPGYEQYF. CDR3 DNA sequence: TGTGCCAGCAGCTCCCCACAGGGCCCTGGGTACGAGCAGTACTTC.

The V and J genes are TRBV19 and TRBJ2-1, with TRBD1 matching 7 bases. V gave up 7 bases and J gave up 4 bases; unmatched junction bases: 4. Germline lookup yields CDR1 LNHDA and CDR2 SQIVND (reference sequence). The length of the CDR3 is 13 residues. CDR3 loop: CASTTRGYNEQFF. CDR3 in DNA: TGTGCCAGTACCACCAGGGGGTACAATGAGCAGTTCTTC.

V gene TRBV7-2 combines with J gene TRBJ2-7, with 7 bases aligning to TRBD2. With 3 bases clipped from V and 0 bases from J, the junction kept 5 bases outside the gene matches. The V gene's germline CDR1 is SGHTA and CDR2 FQGNSA. The CDR3 totals 15 residues. CDR3 sequence reads: CASSLEGGSSYEQYF. The CDR3 coding sequence is TGTGCCAGCAGCTTGGAGGGCGGGAGCTCCTACGAGCAGTACTTC.

The chain has TRBV15 and TRBJ2-7; 10 nucleotides agree with TRBD2. Germline V gives CDR1 LNHNV, CDR2 YYDKDF (reference sequence). Unmatched junction bases numbered 7, after V lost 0 bases and J lost 2 bases. The CDR3 spans 17 residues. The CDR3 DNA reads as TGTGCCACCAGCAGAGAGGTAACCGGGACTAGCGCCTACGAGCAGTACTTC. Translating it yields CATSREVTGTSAYEQYF.

The gene calls are TRBV4-1 and TRBJ2-3; D might be TRBD2 (5 bases). The length of the CDR3 is 15 residues. Germline assignment: CDR1 MGHRA and CDR2 YSYEKL. The germline V and J ends were trimmed by 3 bases and 0 bases, with 10 bases remaining between them. This CDR3 reads CASSQRTGSTDTQYF. CDR3 bases: TGCGCCAGCAGCCAGCGGACTGGGAGCACAGATACGCAGTATTTT.

The chain links TRBV5-1 to TRBJ2-5; no clear D. The V and J ends lost 0 bases and 1 base respectively, with 1 base between them. Germline V gene sequence: CDR1 SGHRS, CDR2 YFSETQ. The CDR3 loop spans 12 amino acids. DNA for the CDR3: TGCGCCAGCAGCTTGGGCCAAGAGACCCAGTACTTC. This sequence encodes CASSLGQETQYF.

The J gene is TRBJ2-4, the V gene TRBV5-8; D call uncertain. The CDR3 has 14 amino acids. CDR1 SGHTS and CDR2 YDEGEE come from the germline V gene. Trimming removed 0 bases from V and 8 bases from J, with 12 bases in between. This CDR3 is CASSLARVVDIQYF. For the CDR3, the DNA is TGTGCCAGCAGCTTGGCTAGGGTGGTGGACATTCAGTACTTC. Filled out from reference TRBV5-8 and TRBJ2-4, the complete variable domain reads EAGVTQSPTHLIKTRGQQATLRCSPISGHTSVYWYQQALGLGLQFLLWYDEGEERNRGNFPPRFSGRQFPNYSSELNVNALELEDSALYLCASSLARVVDIQYFGAGTRLSVL.

This clone was seen just once. The rearrangement uses TRBV7-8 and TRBJ1-2, with D tentatively TRBD1 (6 bases). The germline V and J ends were trimmed by 2 bases and 5 bases, with 21 bases remaining between them. Germline assignment: CDR1 SGHVS and CDR2 FQNEAQ. The length of the CDR3 is 17 residues. This CDR3 is CASSLSLGGPGGYGYTF. In nucleotides, the CDR3 is TGTGCCAGCAGCTTATCCCTCGGGGGGCCGGGGGGGTATGGCTACACCTTC.

This rearrangement joins TRBV12-5 to TRBJ2-3; unclear D gene. Per the germline V gene, CDR1 is LGHNT and CDR2 is FRNRAP. This CDR3 has 14 residues. Trimming cost V 9 bases and J 3 bases, with 16 bases left between them. The CDR3 spells CASLRSSLTDTQYF. The CDR3 bases are TGTGCTAGCCTTAGGTCGTCTCTGACAGATACGCAGTATTTT.

This clone has a handful of counts. The CDR3 loop reads CASSFSSTGELFF. DNA of the CDR3: TGTGCCAGCAGCTTTAGTAGCACCGGGGAGCTGTTTTTT. This sequence joins TRBV5-4 and TRBJ2-2; D call uncertain. The germline CDR1 and CDR2 sequences are SGHNT and YYREEE (reference sequence). The CDR3 runs 13 residues. V lost 2 bases to trimming and J lost 4 bases, with 6 bases between them.

The genes are TRBV11-3 and TRBJ2-7; possibly TRBD2 for D (6 bases). The CDR3 contains 14 residues. V lost 1 base and J lost 6, with 13 bases in between. The germline V gene encodes CDR1 SGHNT and CDR2 YENEEA. The CDR3 here is CASSLGRGSAEQYF. The CDR3 coding sequence is TGTGCCAGCAGCTTAGGGAGGGGTTCCGCCGAGCAGTACTTC.

J is TRBJ2-3 and V is TRBV6-6, with 11 bases aligning to TRBD2. This CDR3 comprises 15 residues. V was clipped by 4 bases and J by 0 bases; unmatched bases: 0. Germline V gene data show CDR1 as MNHNY and CDR2 as SVGAGI (reference sequence). The CDR3 is CASSWTSGSTDTQYF. CDR3 DNA sequence: TGTGCCAGCAGTTGGACTAGCGGGAGCACAGATACGCAGTATTTT.

In its sample, this clone was seen a few times. V gene TRBV15 combines with J gene TRBJ2-2; the D call may be TRBD1 or TRBD2 (7 bases each). CDR1 and CDR2 (germline): LNHNV, YYDKDF (reference sequence). The V end was cut by 0 bases, the J end by 4 bases, with 9 bases between. CDR3 size: 15 residues. The CDR3 DNA reads as TGTGCCACCAGCAGAGACAGGGGGGGCACCGGGGAGCTGTTTTTT. It yields the protein CATSRDRGGTGELFF.

The chain couples TRBV25-1 to TRBJ2-5, with D possibly TRBD1 on 5 matching bases. The J call may be wrong; the DNA end is better matched by TRBJ2-7. The germline CDR1 and CDR2 sequences are MGHDK and SYGVNS. The CDR3 has 13 amino acids. CDR3 in amino acids: CASSGGNSYEQYF. CDR3 coding DNA: TGTGCCAGCAGTGGGGGCAATTCCTACGAGCAGTACTTC.

The rearrangement links TRBV10-1 to TRBJ2-3; TRBD2 might be the D (5 bases). Between the trimmed V and J ends, which lost 6 bases and 4 bases, there was a span of 11 bases. The CDR3 covers 13 residues. Germline V CDR1 and CDR2: WNHNN, SYGVQD (reference sequence). The CDR3: CASSFGLSDTQYF. In nucleotides, the CDR3 is TGCGCCAGCAGCTTTGGACTCTCAGATACGCAGTATTTT.

The chain couples TRBV19 to TRBJ2-7, with D perhaps assigned TRBD1 or TRBD2 (5 bases each). Between the trimmed V and J ends, which lost 5 bases and 8 bases, there was a span of 16 bases. Germline V lookup: CDR1 LNHDA, CDR2 SQIVND (reference sequence). The CDR3 runs 13 residues. Written as DNA, the CDR3 is TGTGCCAGTAGTTCCAGGGACGATCCCCAGCAGTACTTC. The encoded protein is CASSSRDDPQQYF.

V usage is TRBV7-6 and J usage is TRBJ2-7; 11 nucleotides match TRBD2. The germline V gene has CDR1 SGHVS and CDR2 FNYEAQ. V was pared by 3 bases and J by 6 bases, with 4 bases of the junction left unmatched. This CDR3 comprises 14 residues. The CDR3 DNA reads as TGTGCCAGCAGCTTCACTAGCGGGAGCGGCGAGCAGTACTTC. Translation gives CASSFTSGSGEQYF.

This clone was detected once. The chain combines TRBV19 with TRBJ1-2; D gene uncertain. CDR1 LNHDA and CDR2 SQIVND come from the germline V gene (reference sequence). CDR3 length: 15 amino acids. Trimming took off 7 bases at V and 4 bases at J, with 19 bases between the two ends. The CDR3 loop is CASKRTRQDGYGYTF. DNA for the CDR3: TGTGCCAGTAAACGGACCCGGCAGGACGGCTATGGCTACACCTTC.

This sequence joins TRBV27 and TRBJ2-7; a possible D gene is TRBD2 (5 bases). Trimming stripped 2 bases from V and 7 bases from J, with 15 bases between. CDR1 is MNHEY, CDR2 SMNVEV, per germline (reference sequence). The length of the CDR3 is 14 residues. As DNA, the CDR3 is TGTGCCAGCAGTTTAAGCGGAAGAATAGGGGAGCAGTACTTC. This sequence encodes CASSLSGRIGEQYF.

This clone is labeled as medium-sized (0.01 to 0.1%). The chain links TRBV4-2 to TRBJ2-1; perhaps D is TRBD1 or TRBD2 (5 bases each). Germline V gives CDR1 LGHNA, CDR2 YNFKEQ. The CDR3 consists of 16 residues. Trimming took off 0 bases at V and 2 bases at J, with 11 bases between the two ends. CDR3 DNA sequence: TGTGCCAGCAGCCAAGATTACGGGGACCCCTACAATGAGCAGTTCTTC. Protein product: CASSQDYGDPYNEQFF.

This clone has a handful of counts. The rearrangement uses TRBV5-1 and TRBJ1-5; D call uncertain. The CDR3 runs to 14 residues. V was shortened by 6 bases and J by 6 bases, with 16 bases between the two germline ends. Germline lookup yields CDR1 SGHRS and CDR2 YFSETQ. This chain's CDR3 is CASTDTAGGQPQHF. The CDR3 DNA reads TGCGCCAGCACCGACACGGCAGGTGGTCAGCCCCAGCATTTT.

This clone is medium-sized. V is TRBV6-6 and J is TRBJ1-1; no definite D call. From germline, CDR1 is MNHNY and CDR2 SVGAGI (reference sequence). Trimming left V 6 bases short and J 2 bases short, with 10 bases between. The CDR3 runs to 13 residues. The chain's CDR3 is CASSLRGNTEAFF. In nucleotides, the CDR3 is TGTGCCAGCAGCCTGCGGGGAAACACTGAAGCTTTCTTT.

The V call is TRBV19, the J call TRBJ2-5, with D possibly being TRBD2 (6 bases). The CDR3 loop spans 15 amino acids. Trimming stripped 1 base from V and 2 bases from J, with 11 bases between. Germline values: CDR1 LNHDA, CDR2 SQIVND (reference sequence). The CDR3 loop reads CASSIAWDWQETQYF. CDR3 bases: TGTGCCAGTAGTATAGCATGGGACTGGCAAGAGACCCAGTACTTC.

The chain carries TRBV29-1 and TRBJ2-1, with 8 positions matching TRBD2. Germline loops: CDR1 SQVTM, CDR2 ANQGSEA. The CDR3 extends over 11 amino acids. Trimming cost V 7 bases and J 8 bases; bases outside gene matches: 4. The CDR3 is CSAGGGHEQFF. The CDR3, as DNA: TGCAGCGCCGGGGGGGGACATGAGCAGTTCTTC.

The V gene is TRBV4-2, the J gene TRBJ2-5; D not resolved. Germline V gene lookup returns CDR1 LGHNA and CDR2 YNFKEQ. Trimming stripped 0 bases from V and 5 bases from J, with 10 bases between. The CDR3 covers 14 residues. Written as DNA, the CDR3 is TGTGCCAGCAGCCAAGAGGTCCTGTTGGAGACCCAGTACTTC. It yields the protein CASSQEVLLETQYF.

This sequence joins TRBV15 and TRBJ2-5; tentatively, D is TRBD1 or TRBD2 (7 bases each). The CDR3 covers 14 residues. Germline V lookup: CDR1 LNHNV, CDR2 YYDKDF (reference sequence). Trimming took off 4 bases at V and 4 bases at J, with 13 bases between the two ends. The CDR3 nucleotides are TGTGCCACCAGCAACAGGGGCGGGGGAGAGACCCAGTACTTC. Translation: CATSNRGGGETQYF.

J is TRBJ2-1 and V is TRBV18; 9 bases match TRBD1. CDR1 and CDR2 (germline): KGHSH, LQKENI. The V and J ends lost 8 bases and 6 bases, in that order; junction bases with no gene match: 8. The CDR3 covers 14 residues. The CDR3 reads CASLDRGGGNEQFF. DNA for the CDR3: TGTGCCAGCCTGGACAGGGGTGGGGGCAATGAGCAGTTCTTC.

The chain combines TRBV16 with TRBJ2-4; D perhaps matches TRBD1 (5 bases). The CDR3 covers 14 residues. With 2 bases removed from V and 1 base from J, the gap between germline ends came to 6 bases. Germline V gene data show CDR1 as KGHSY and CDR2 as FQNENV. The CDR3 DNA reads TGTGCCAGCAGCCAACCAGGGGCCAAAAACATTCAGTACTTC. Protein: CASSQPGAKNIQYF.

This sequence joins TRBV2 and TRBJ2-5; no definite D call. The end of the DNA aligns better with TRBJ2-7, so the J call may be wrong. The CDR3 totals 11 residues. Germline V CDR1 and CDR2: SNHLY, FYNNEI. The DNA for the CDR3 is TGTGCCAGCAGTGAAGCCGACGAGCAGTACTTC. Protein sequence: CASSEADEQYF.

The chain links TRBV10-3 to TRBJ2-5, with TRBD1 as a possible D gene (5 bases). Gene TRBJ2-7 matches the end of the DNA better, so the J call may be wrong. The CDR3 is 13 amino acids. The germline CDR1 and CDR2 sequences are ENHRY and SYGVKD. This chain's CDR3 is CAIEGVLTYEQYF. DNA of the CDR3: TGTGCCATCGAAGGGGTGCTGACCTACGAGCAGTACTTC.

The chain employs TRBV7-2 and TRBJ1-1; 8 bases map to TRBD1. Trimming removed 0 bases from V and 5 bases from J; junction bases left unmatched: 2. Looked up from germline, CDR1 is SGHTA and CDR2 is FQGNSA. There are 14 residues in the CDR3. For the CDR3, the DNA is TGTGCCAGCAGCTTAGCTCAGGGGGCTACTGAAGCTTTCTTT. It yields the protein CASSLAQGATEAFF.

The chain has TRBV7-2 and TRBJ2-7, with 12 bases matching TRBD2. V shed 4 bases, J shed 6 bases, and the junction held 19 bases outside the gene matches. The germline V gene has CDR1 SGHTA and CDR2 FQGNSA. The CDR3 is made up of 19 amino acids. CDR3 bases: TGTGCCAGCAGCTACCAGACTAGCGGGAGTGGCCTCCCCCCCTTCGAGCAGTACTTC. It specifies CASSYQTSGSGLPPFEQYF.